This note documents a single TCR beta chain sequence. Measured with immunoSEQ multiplex PCR; TCRdb has only the in-frame clones, and not every one. This sample has 250,000 or so clones, with about 90% found just once. The data belong to a study of blood T cell repertoires in COVID-19. The CDR3 runs 14 residues. The V gene's germline CDR1 is SGHRS and CDR2 YFSETQ. V lost 3 bases to trimming and J lost 4 bases, with 14 bases between them. The chain is built from TRBV5-1 and TRBJ2-7; tentative D call: TRBD1 (9 bases). The sequencing sample was made of PBMCs or T cells enriched from blood (not recorded which). The origin of this receptor is a human donor in a cohort exposed to, infected with or recovered from COVID-19 (not recorded which). The donor label of this sample is uncertain. CDR3: CASSSGGTGYEQYF. In DNA, the CDR3 is TGCGCCAGCAGCTCGGGAGGGACAGGGTACGAGCAGTACTTC.